Shown below are 4 T cell receptor beta chains from a single sample sequenced in a study of T cell responses to AZD1222 COVID-19 vaccine (dated by TCRdb to the early 2020s). Library preparation used the immunoSEQ multiplex PCR assay. The clones in this table, taken by TCRdb from immuneACCESS, are in-frame only. Not every clone is retained; where verified, under half of the shortfall comes from an unresolved V gene, and the cause of the rest is unknown. The sample contains under 150,000 clones, roughly 90% of them found a single time. The ten largest account for 1.5% to 2% of the sample. Explained via the paper, the time point label denotes: baseline before first vaccination. Specimen: peripheral blood, collected on day 0 of AZD1222 vaccination. These receptors originate from an adult in good health.

This chain connects TRBV5-4 to TRBJ1-5, with 10 bases that match TRBD1. CDR3 length equals 15 residues. J was trimmed by 5 bases and V by 4 bases; bases with no gene match: 6. Germline assignment: CDR1 SGHNT and CDR2 YYREEE (reference sequence). The CDR3: CASSTGTGADQPQHF. The CDR3 nucleotides are TGTGCCAGCAGCACCGGGACAGGGGCCGATCAGCCCCAGCATTTT.

The genes are TRBV19 and TRBJ1-6; 7 bases map to TRBD1. Trimming cost V 3 bases and J 9 bases; bases outside gene matches: 11. This CDR3 is built from 16 residues. Germline loops: CDR1 LNHDA, CDR2 SQIVND (reference sequence). CDR3 nucleotides: TGTGCCAGTAGTATTAAGGGGGCCCCATCGGGTTCACCCCTCCACTTT. Protein sequence: CASSIKGAPSGSPLHF.

The CDR3 reads CASSPTSYEQYF. The CDR3 nucleotides read TGTGCCAGCTCCCCCACCTCCTACGAGCAGTACTTC. V is TRBV18 and J is TRBJ2-7; D ambiguous. Germline V gene data show CDR1 as KGHSH and CDR2 as LQKENI. CDR3 size: 12 residues. The V end lost 6 bases, the J end lost 0 bases, and 6 bases lay between the germline ends. The entire variable domain, with the rest obtained from reference TRBV18 and TRBJ2-7, is as follows: NAGVMQNPRHLVRRRGQEARLRCSPMKGHSHVYWYRQLPEEGLKFMVYLQKENIIDESGMPKERFSAEFPKEGPSILRIQQVVRGDSAAYFCASSPTSYEQYFGPGTRLTVT.

This clone came up once. This chain connects TRBV19 to TRBJ1-5; the match to TRBD1 covers 7 bases. Germline V lookup: CDR1 LNHDA, CDR2 SQIVND (reference sequence). The CDR3 loop spans 15 amino acids. Trimming removed 6 bases from V and 0 bases from J; junction bases left unmatched: 5. Here the CDR3 DNA reads TGTGCCAGTAGCCTCGACAGGGATAGCAATCAGCCCCAGCATTTT. This codes for CASSLDRDSNQPQHF.